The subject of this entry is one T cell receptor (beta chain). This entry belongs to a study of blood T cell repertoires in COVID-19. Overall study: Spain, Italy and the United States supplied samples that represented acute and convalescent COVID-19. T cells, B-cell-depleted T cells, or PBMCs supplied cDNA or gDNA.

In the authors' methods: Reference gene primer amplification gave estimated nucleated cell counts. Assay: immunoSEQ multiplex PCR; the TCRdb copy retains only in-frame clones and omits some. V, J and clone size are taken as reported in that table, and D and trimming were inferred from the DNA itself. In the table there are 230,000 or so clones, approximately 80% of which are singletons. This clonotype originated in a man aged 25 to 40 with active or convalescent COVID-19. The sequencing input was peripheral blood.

As DNA, the CDR3 is TGTGCCAGCAGTGGGGACACCCTCACAGATACGCAGTATTTT. Translation: CASSGDTLTDTQYF. The chain recombines TRBV5-6 with TRBJ2-3, with D perhaps matching TRBD1 (6 bases). Germline lookup yields CDR1 SGHDT and CDR2 YYEEEE. The CDR3 loop spans 14 amino acids. V was shortened by 5 bases and J by 2 bases, with 12 bases between the two germline ends. Together with reference TRBV5-6 and TRBJ2-3, the CDR3 gives the full variable domain: DAGVTQSPTHLIKTRGQQVTLRCSPKSGHDTVSWYQQALGQGPQFIFQYYEEEERQRGNFPDRFSGHQFPNYSSELNVNALLLGDSALYLCASSGDTLTDTQYFGPGTRLTVL.